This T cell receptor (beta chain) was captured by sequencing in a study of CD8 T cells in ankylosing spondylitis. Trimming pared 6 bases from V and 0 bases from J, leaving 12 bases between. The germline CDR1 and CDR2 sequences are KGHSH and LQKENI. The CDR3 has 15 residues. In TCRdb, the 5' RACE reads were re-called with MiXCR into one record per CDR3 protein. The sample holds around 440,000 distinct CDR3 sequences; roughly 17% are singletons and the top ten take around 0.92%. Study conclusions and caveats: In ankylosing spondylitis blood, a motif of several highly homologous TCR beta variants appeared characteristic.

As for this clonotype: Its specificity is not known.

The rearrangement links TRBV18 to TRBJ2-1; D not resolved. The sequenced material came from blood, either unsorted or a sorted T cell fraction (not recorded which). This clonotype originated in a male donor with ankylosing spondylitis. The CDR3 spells CASSPPVVSYNEQFF. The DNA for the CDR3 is TGTGCCAGCTCCCCCCCGGTTGTCTCCTACAATGAGCAGTTCTTC.